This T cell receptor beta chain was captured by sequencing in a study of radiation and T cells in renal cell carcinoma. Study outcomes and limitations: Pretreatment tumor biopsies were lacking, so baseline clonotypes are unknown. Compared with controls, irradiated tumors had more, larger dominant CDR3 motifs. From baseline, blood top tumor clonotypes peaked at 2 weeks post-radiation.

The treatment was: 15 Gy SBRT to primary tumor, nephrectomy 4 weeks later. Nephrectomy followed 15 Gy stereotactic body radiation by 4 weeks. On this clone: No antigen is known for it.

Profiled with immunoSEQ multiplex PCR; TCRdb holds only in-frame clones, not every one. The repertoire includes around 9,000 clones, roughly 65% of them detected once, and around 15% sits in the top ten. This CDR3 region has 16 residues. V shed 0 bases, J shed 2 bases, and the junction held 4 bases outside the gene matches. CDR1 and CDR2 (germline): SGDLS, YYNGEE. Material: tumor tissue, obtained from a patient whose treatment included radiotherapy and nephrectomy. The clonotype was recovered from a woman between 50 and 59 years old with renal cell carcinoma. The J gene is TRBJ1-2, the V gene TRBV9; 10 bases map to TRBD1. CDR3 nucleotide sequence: TGTGCCAGCAGCGTAGGACAGGGGGCACACAACTATGGCTACACCTTC. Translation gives CASSVGQGAHNYGYTF.